The 16 T cell receptor beta chains listed next were all sequenced from one sample in a study of blood T cells in healthy people across ages. A second PCR of 7 to 11 cycles used a sample-barcoded 5' primer and a J-beta primer mix. A single record per CDR3 protein comes from TCRdb applying MiXCR to the 5' RACE reads. Counted here are 1.5 million to 2 million distinct CDR3 sequences, about 35% occurring once; the ten biggest clones make up about 10%. What was sequenced was blood. These TCRs come from a woman aged 25 to 39 in good health.

This clonotype appeared a few times. The V and J genes are TRBV3-1 and TRBJ1-2; no clear D. V lost 8 bases, J lost 4 bases, and 17 bases lay in between. The CDR3 extends over 14 amino acids. Germline loops: CDR1 LGHDT, CDR2 YNNKEL (reference sequence). The CDR3 protein is CASSPSQLLYGYTF. CDR3 coding DNA: TGTGCCAGCTCCCCGTCTCAGCTTCTCTATGGCTACACCTTC.

Ten or more counts support this clonotype. At one of its ends the junction is not consistent with the germline gene, which may arise from a read error. V is TRBV28 and J is TRBJ1-5; D might be TRBD1 (6 bases). CDR1 is MDHEN, CDR2 SYDVKM, per germline. The CDR3 length is 15 residues. The CDR3 spells CASSLLLGGKQPQHF. The CDR3 region has the DNA TGTGCCAGCAGTTTATTGCTCGGGGGCAAGCAGCCCCAGCATTTT.

The chain recombines TRBV20-1 with TRBJ2-4, with 10 bases fitting TRBD2. Germline CDR1 reads DFQATT; CDR2 reads SNEGSKA (reference sequence). The CDR3 covers 15 residues. V was pared by 2 bases and J by 6 bases, with 7 bases of the junction left unmatched. CDR3 region: CSARKLAGGSNIQYF. The CDR3 coding sequence is TGCAGTGCTAGAAAGTTAGCGGGAGGCTCAAACATTCAGTACTTC.

The CDR3 DNA is TGTGCCAGCAGTTTAGTGGTCAGGGGGCTACTAGCGGGGTACAATGAGCAGTTCTTC. Protein sequence: CASSLVVRGLLAGYNEQFF. The genes are TRBV12-3 or TRBV12-4 and TRBJ2-1; 10 bases are shared with TRBD2. V was clipped by 1 base and J by 4 bases; unmatched bases: 13. This CDR3 is built from 19 residues.

V is TRBV18 and J is TRBJ2-7, with TRBD2 matching 7 bases. Per the germline V gene, CDR1 is KGHSH and CDR2 is LQKENI. J was trimmed by 4 bases and V by 6 bases; bases with no gene match: 15. The CDR3 covers 16 residues. CDR3 sequence: CASSPTGGRASYEQYF. The CDR3 DNA is TGTGCCAGCTCCCCCACTGGAGGGAGGGCCTCATACGAGCAGTACTTC. Supplemented by reference TRBV18 and TRBJ2-7, the full variable domain reads NAGVMQNPRHLVRRRGQEARLRCSPMKGHSHVYWYRQLPEEGLKFMVYLQKENIIDESGMPKERFSAEFPKEGPSILRIQQVVRGDSAAYFCASSPTGGRASYEQYFGPGTRLTVT.

This clonotype was recorded a few times. V gene TRBV2 combines with J gene TRBJ1-6; the D gene is possibly TRBD1 (5 bases). V lost 8 bases and J 11 bases, leaving 16 bases between the germline ends. CDR1 and CDR2 (germline): SNHLY, FYNNEI. The CDR3 has 13 amino acids. CDR3 coding DNA: TGTGCCAGCGCAGGGACCAGAGAGGCACCCCTCCACTTT. Protein sequence: CASAGTREAPLHF.

The chain links TRBV6-2 or TRBV6-3 to TRBJ1-5; 7 positions agree with TRBD1. Trimming took 0 bases from V and 5 from J; bases not matched to a gene: 4. The CDR3 is 15 amino acids. Germline CDR1 reads MNHEY; CDR2 reads SVGEGT. The CDR3: CASSYSDRAYQPQHF. The CDR3, as DNA: TGTGCCAGCAGTTACTCTGACAGGGCTTATCAGCCCCAGCATTTT.

The chain employs TRBV27 and TRBJ2-2; D might be TRBD2 (5 bases). The CDR3 extends over 15 amino acids. Germline lookup yields CDR1 MNHEY and CDR2 SMNVEV (reference sequence). V was clipped by 5 bases and J by 6 bases, with 16 bases between them. In DNA, the CDR3 is TGTGCCAGCAGTCCCCTAAGCGGTTCCCCCGGGGAGCTGTTTTTT. It encodes CASSPLSGSPGELFF.

V usage is TRBV7-9 and J usage is TRBJ2-1; D is unresolved. This CDR3 is 14 amino acids long. Germline V gene lookup returns CDR1 SEHNR and CDR2 FQNEAQ (reference sequence). Trimming took off 1 base at V and 9 bases at J, with 13 bases between the two ends. As DNA, the CDR3 is TGTGCCAGCAGCTTAGGGCAGCTACCAACTGAGCAGTTCTTC. Translated, it gives CASSLGQLPTEQFF.

The chain couples TRBV7-9 to TRBJ1-5; 8 nucleotides match TRBD1. After removal of 1 base from V and 1 base from J, the junction contained 9 bases not matched to a gene. This CDR3 has 18 residues. The germline V gene has CDR1 SEHNR and CDR2 FQNEAQ (reference sequence). The CDR3 loop reads CASSLGLRGQESNQPQHF. For the CDR3, the DNA is TGTGCCAGCAGCTTAGGGCTGAGGGGACAGGAGAGCAATCAGCCCCAGCATTTT.

This chain uses TRBV30 with TRBJ1-1, with D unclear. The V gene's germline CDR1 is GTSNPN and CDR2 SVGIG (reference sequence). V gave up 2 bases and J gave up 5 bases, with 12 bases separating them. The CDR3 runs to 13 residues. The CDR3 bases are TGTGCCTGGAGTTTGGCCTTTGGGACTGAAGCTTTCTTT. This codes for CAWSLAFGTEAFF.

This clonotype was seen a handful of times. The junction does not match germline at one end; this may be a read error. The chain employs TRBV20-1 and TRBJ2-7; TRBD1 or TRBD2 may be the D gene (5 bases each). The CDR3 covers 12 residues. Germline V CDR1 and CDR2: DFQATT, SNEGSKA (reference sequence). The CDR3 reads CRASRDPYEQYF. The CDR3 nucleotides are TGCAGGGCTAGTCGGGACCCATACGAGCAGTACTTC.

V is TRBV19 and J is TRBJ2-1; 10 nucleotides agree with TRBD2. Germline V gives CDR1 LNHDA, CDR2 SQIVND (reference sequence). Germline trimming cut 2 bases from V and 8 bases from J; bases unmatched to any gene: 6. This CDR3 contains 15 residues. The CDR3 protein is CASSISSGGAYEQFF. CDR3 bases: TGTGCCAGTAGTATAAGCAGCGGGGGGGCCTATGAGCAGTTCTTC.

J is TRBJ2-7 and V is TRBV28, with 10 positions matching TRBD2. Trimming removed 3 bases from V and 3 bases from J; junction bases left unmatched: 8. The length of the CDR3 is 16 residues. From germline, CDR1 is MDHEN and CDR2 SYDVKM. The CDR3: CASSFVLAGNFYEQYF. CDR3 sequence (DNA): TGTGCCAGCAGTTTCGTACTAGCGGGAAATTTCTACGAGCAGTACTTC. Full variable domain (rest looked up from reference TRBV28 and TRBJ2-7): DVKVTQSSRYLVKRTGEKVFLECVQDMDHENMFWYRQDPGLGLRLIYFSYDVKMKEKGDIPEGYSVSREKKERFSLILESASTNQTSMYLCASSFVLAGNFYEQYFGPGTRLTVT.

The chain is built from TRBV7-9 and TRBJ1-1; D call uncertain. Per the germline V gene, CDR1 is SEHNR and CDR2 is FQNEAQ (reference sequence). Trimming cost V 7 bases and J 5 bases, with 14 bases left between them. The CDR3 has 13 residues. DNA of the CDR3: TGTGCCAGCATCCTGAGCGGGGTAACTGAAGCTTTCTTT. Encoded protein: CASILSGVTEAFF.

J is TRBJ2-3 and V is TRBV7-9; D remains ambiguous. Germline V gives CDR1 SEHNR, CDR2 FQNEAQ (reference sequence). V was clipped by 8 bases and J by 0 bases, with 15 bases between them. This CDR3 contains 15 residues. The CDR3 loop is CASPQLDTSTDTQYF. As DNA, the CDR3 is TGTGCCAGCCCTCAGCTAGACACTAGCACAGATACGCAGTATTTT.